The entry below describes one T cell receptor (beta chain). Authors' data handling: Amplified reference gene primers provided the basis for estimating nucleated cell counts. Generated by immunoSEQ multiplex PCR, the TCRdb table keeps only in-frame clones and is missing some. The V and J calls and clone size were taken over from that table, and D and trimming were inferred from the DNA. The sample contains around 46,000 clones, 85% to 90% of which appear only once. This record comes from a study of blood T cell repertoires in COVID-19. Study-level information: T cells, B-cell-depleted T cells, or PBMCs supplied cDNA or gDNA.

CDR3 length: 11 amino acids. CDR1 is MDHEN and CDR2 is SYDVKM in the germline V gene. The V end lost 2 bases, the J end lost 4 bases, and 2 bases lay between the germline ends. The specimen sequenced was peripheral blood. This chain connects TRBV28 to TRBJ1-1; no firm D call. This clonotype was obtained from a middle-aged man with active COVID-19. CDR3 in amino acids: CASSLRTEAFF. The CDR3, as DNA: TGTGCCAGCAGTTTACGCACTGAAGCTTTCTTT.